Listed below are T cell receptor beta chains from one sample, sequenced in a study of naive and memory T cell subsets. Each CDR3 protein gets one entry after TCRdb re-called the UMI-ligation and nested PCR reads with MiXCR. Counted here are some 110,000 distinct CDR3 sequences, roughly 15% occurring once; the ten biggest clones make up approximately 2.6%. The sequenced sample was naive CD8+ T cells from blood. The receptors derive from a human donor in good health. Each CDR3 is given with its conserved first and last residue. D genes are given only for firm matches. Only some rows state a clone size, as once, few, many or a class for expanded clones.

clone size: NA; J gene: TRBJ2-1; V gene: TRBV12-3/TRBV12-4; D gene: TRBD2; CDR3 DNA: TGTGCCAGCAGTCCAGCCCGTGGGAGCGGGAGCTCCTACAATGAGCAGTTCTTC; CDR3 protein: CASSPARGSGSSYNEQFF
clone size: NA; J gene: TRBJ2-7; V gene: TRBV7-6; D gene: NA; CDR3 DNA: TGTGCCAGCAGCTCACGGGGTGGCTTGGTCGACGAGCAGTACTTC; CDR3 protein: CASSSRGGLVDEQYF
clone size: many; J gene: TRBJ2-7; V gene: TRBV7-2; D gene: NA; CDR3 DNA: TGTGCCAGCAGCCCAGGTAGCGGAACCTACGAGCAGTACTTC; CDR3 protein: CASSPGSGTYEQYF
clone size: few; J gene: TRBJ1-1; V gene: TRBV6-1; D gene: NA; CDR3 DNA: TGTGCCAGCAGTGACCGGCGGTCCGCCCGGAACACTGAAGCTTTCTTT; CDR3 protein: CASSDRRSARNTEAFF
clone size: many; J gene: TRBJ2-5; V gene: TRBV15; D gene: NA; CDR3 DNA: TGTGCCACCAGCAGAGAACAAATAGAGACCCAGTACTTC; CDR3 protein: CATSREQIETQYF
clone size: few; J gene: TRBJ2-2; V gene: TRBV11-2; D gene: NA; CDR3 DNA: TGTGCCAGCAGCTTAGACACCAACACCGGGGAGCTGTTTTTT; CDR3 protein: CASSLDTNTGELFF
clone size: NA; J gene: TRBJ1-1; V gene: TRBV15; D gene: NA; CDR3 DNA: TGTGCCACCAGTAGCCTCAAAGAAGGAGCTTTCTTT; CDR3 protein: CATSSLKEGAFF
clone size: NA; J gene: TRBJ1-2; V gene: TRBV13; D gene: NA; CDR3 DNA: TGTGCCAGCAGCTTAGCGGGACAAGAGCACGGCTACACCTTC; CDR3 protein: CASSLAGQEHGYTF
clone size: few; J gene: TRBJ2-7; V gene: TRBV9; D gene: NA; CDR3 DNA: TGTGCCAGCAGCGTAGGAGGGTCCGAGCAGTACTTC; CDR3 protein: CASSVGGSEQYF
clone size: many; J gene: TRBJ1-1; V gene: TRBV11-1; D gene: NA; CDR3 DNA: TGTGCCAGCAGCTTAGGTAACAGCTTGAACACTGAAGCTTTCTTT; CDR3 protein: CASSLGNSLNTEAFF
clone size: NA; J gene: TRBJ1-6; V gene: TRBV7-9; D gene: NA; CDR3 DNA: TGTGCCAGCAGTCTTACAGGGCCGGGTTCACCCCTCCACTTT; CDR3 protein: CASSLTGPGSPLHF
clone size: NA; J gene: TRBJ2-3; V gene: TRBV6-2/TRBV6-3; D gene: NA; CDR3 DNA: TGTGCCAGCAAGGGGATGGCAGATACGCAGTATTTT; CDR3 protein: CASKGMADTQYF
clone size: few; J gene: TRBJ2-7; V gene: TRBV6-2/TRBV6-3; D gene: TRBD1; CDR3 DNA: TGTGCCAGCTTGGGACAGTCCTACGAGCAGTACTTC; CDR3 protein: CASLGQSYEQYF
clone size: NA; J gene: TRBJ2-1; V gene: TRBV5-1; D gene: NA; CDR3 DNA: TGCGCCAGCAGCTTGGTAGGCGCTAGCCTCAATGAGCAGTTCTTC; CDR3 protein: CASSLVGASLNEQFF
clone size: NA; J gene: TRBJ1-4; V gene: TRBV4-3; D gene: TRBD1; CDR3 DNA: TGCGCCAGCAGCCAAGAGGACAGGTATAATGAAAAACTGTTTTTT; CDR3 protein: CASSQEDRYNEKLFF
clone size: few; J gene: TRBJ2-1; V gene: TRBV6-2/TRBV6-3; D gene: TRBD2; CDR3 DNA: TGTGCCAGCAGAGGACTAGCGGACTCAGTCTCCTACAATGAGCAGTTCTTC; CDR3 protein: CASRGLADSVSYNEQFF
clone size: few; J gene: TRBJ2-1; V gene: TRBV4-3; D gene: NA; CDR3 DNA: TGCGCCAGCAGCCGGGGGACGGATTCCTACAATGAGCAGTTCTTC; CDR3 protein: CASSRGTDSYNEQFF
clone size: NA; J gene: TRBJ2-3; V gene: TRBV24-1; D gene: NA; CDR3 DNA: TGTGCCACCAGTGTTGGAGCAAACTTAGATACGCAGTATTTT; CDR3 protein: CATSVGANLDTQYF
clone size: NA; J gene: TRBJ2-5; V gene: TRBV25-1; D gene: NA; CDR3 DNA: TGTGCCAGCAGTGAAGCTGCCAACGGGGAGACCCAGTACTTC; CDR3 protein: CASSEAANGETQYF
clone size: NA; J gene: TRBJ2-7; V gene: TRBV29-1; D gene: NA; CDR3 DNA: TGCAGCGTTTGGGTCCAAACGGGCGAGCAGTACTTC; CDR3 protein: CSVWVQTGEQYF
clone size: few; J gene: TRBJ2-3; V gene: TRBV6-2/TRBV6-3; D gene: TRBD1; CDR3 DNA: TGTGCCAGCAGTTATGAAACCGGGACAGGGGAGAGGCTGAGGGCAGATACGCAGTATTTT; CDR3 protein: CASSYETGTGERLRADTQYF
clone size: few; J gene: TRBJ1-2; V gene: TRBV4-3; D gene: TRBD1; CDR3 DNA: TGCGCCAGCAGCCAACAAGCGGACAGGAATTTAAATGGCTACACCTTC; CDR3 protein: CASSQQADRNLNGYTF
clone size: NA; J gene: TRBJ2-1; V gene: TRBV29-1; D gene: TRBD2; CDR3 DNA: TGCAGCGTTGAATCCCGACTAGCGGGAGTAAGAGACAATGAGCAGTTCTTC; CDR3 protein: CSVESRLAGVRDNEQFF
clone size: few; J gene: TRBJ1-1; V gene: TRBV30; D gene: NA; CDR3 DNA: TGTGCCTGGAGTCTGGCGAAGCACACTGAAGCTTTCTTT; CDR3 protein: CAWSLAKHTEAFF
clone size: many; J gene: TRBJ1-1; V gene: TRBV25-1; D gene: NA; CDR3 DNA: TGTGCCAGCAGTGTTGGGGGAGAAGCTTTCTTT; CDR3 protein: CASSVGGEAFF
clone size: many; J gene: TRBJ2-1; V gene: TRBV29-1; D gene: TRBD2; CDR3 DNA: TGCAGCGTTGAACCACTAGCGGGGGCTGTCAATGAGCAGTTCTTC; CDR3 protein: CSVEPLAGAVNEQFF
clone size: NA; J gene: TRBJ1-1; V gene: TRBV20-1; D gene: TRBD1; CDR3 DNA: TGCAGTGCTCCAAAGGGGGCCGGCACTGAAGCTTTCTTT; CDR3 protein: CSAPKGAGTEAFF
clone size: NA; J gene: TRBJ2-7; V gene: TRBV7-9; D gene: NA; CDR3 DNA: TGTGCCAGCAGCTTAGCGTCGGGGGTCTCCTACGAGCAGTACTTC; CDR3 protein: CASSLASGVSYEQYF
clone size: NA; J gene: TRBJ2-3; V gene: TRBV3-1; D gene: NA; CDR3 DNA: TGTGCCAGCAGCCAAGGACTACACACTGGCACAGATACGCAGTATTTT; CDR3 protein: CASSQGLHTGTDTQYF
clone size: few; J gene: TRBJ1-1; V gene: TRBV12-3/TRBV12-4; D gene: TRBD1; CDR3 DNA: TGTGCCAGCAGTTTAGCGGGACAGTACACTGAAGCTTTCTTT; CDR3 protein: CASSLAGQYTEAFF
clone size: few; J gene: TRBJ2-1; V gene: TRBV29-1; D gene: NA; CDR3 DNA: TGCAGCGGTGAAGGGGGGGTCGATGAGCAGTTCTTC; CDR3 protein: CSGEGGVDEQFF
clone size: NA; J gene: TRBJ2-7; V gene: TRBV27; D gene: NA; CDR3 DNA: TGTGCCAGCCGGGGTAGAGGGAGGTACGAGCAGTACTTC; CDR3 protein: CASRGRGRYEQYF
clone size: many; J gene: TRBJ2-7; V gene: TRBV5-1; D gene: TRBD2; CDR3 DNA: TGCGCCAGTCCGGGACTACCGAACGAGCAGTACTTC; CDR3 protein: CASPGLPNEQYF
clone size: few; J gene: TRBJ1-1; V gene: TRBV7-9; D gene: TRBD1; CDR3 DNA: TGTGCCAGCAGCCCCCACCTGCCCGAGGGGGCGAACACTGAAGCTTTCTTT; CDR3 protein: CASSPHLPEGANTEAFF
clone size: few; J gene: TRBJ1-4; V gene: TRBV6-2/TRBV6-3; D gene: NA; CDR3 DNA: TGTGCCAGCAGTTACGGAAATGAAAAACTGTTTTTT; CDR3 protein: CASSYGNEKLFF
clone size: NA; J gene: TRBJ2-7; V gene: TRBV7-2; D gene: TRBD2; CDR3 DNA: TGTGCCAGCAGCCTACCGGGAGGGCCTGGGTACGAGCAGTACTTC; CDR3 protein: CASSLPGGPGYEQYF
clone size: NA; J gene: TRBJ2-6; V gene: TRBV6-5; D gene: NA; CDR3 DNA: TGTGCCAGCAGTGATGACCCTGACCCTGGGGCCAACGTCCTGACTTTC; CDR3 protein: CASSDDPDPGANVLTF
clone size: many; J gene: TRBJ1-3; V gene: TRBV7-9; D gene: NA; CDR3 DNA: TGTGCCAGCAGCTTAGCAGATCCGAGGATCATTTCTGGAAACACCATATATTTT; CDR3 protein: CASSLADPRIISGNTIYF
clone size: few; J gene: TRBJ2-1; V gene: TRBV12-3/TRBV12-4; D gene: NA; CDR3 DNA: TGTGCCAGCAGTTTAGGGCAGGGGGGGACAAATGAGCAGTTCTTC; CDR3 protein: CASSLGQGGTNEQFF
clone size: few; J gene: TRBJ2-7; V gene: TRBV29-1; D gene: TRBD2; CDR3 DNA: TGCAGCGTTGTGGGGGGGTGGGGGTACGAGCAGTACTTC; CDR3 protein: CSVVGGWGYEQYF
clone size: NA; J gene: TRBJ2-7; V gene: TRBV14; D gene: NA; CDR3 DNA: TGTGCCAGCAGCCAAGAGACTAGCTACGAGCAGTACTTC; CDR3 protein: CASSQETSYEQYF
clone size: many; J gene: TRBJ2-7; V gene: TRBV6-1; D gene: NA; CDR3 DNA: TGTGCCAGCACCGGGCAGCGTACCTACGAGCAGTACTTC; CDR3 protein: CASTGQRTYEQYF
clone size: NA; J gene: TRBJ1-1; V gene: TRBV28; D gene: TRBD1; CDR3 DNA: TGTGCCAGCCCCGGGGGGGAGGCAGGGGGGAACACTGAAGCTTTCTTT; CDR3 protein: CASPGGEAGGNTEAFF
clone size: few; J gene: TRBJ2-3; V gene: TRBV4-3; D gene: NA; CDR3 DNA: TGCGCCAGCAGCCAAGACCGGAGTCCCGGGGTTGCAGATACGCAGTATTTT; CDR3 protein: CASSQDRSPGVADTQYF
clone size: many; J gene: TRBJ2-3; V gene: TRBV29-1; D gene: TRBD2; CDR3 DNA: TGCAGCGTTGAACTCCTAGCGGGAGTAACAGATACGCAGTATTTT; CDR3 protein: CSVELLAGVTDTQYF
clone size: few; J gene: TRBJ1-1; V gene: TRBV5-6; D gene: NA; CDR3 DNA: TGTGCCAGCAGCTTAAGTGAGGGCATGAACACTGAAGCTTTCTTT; CDR3 protein: CASSLSEGMNTEAFF
clone size: few; J gene: TRBJ2-3; V gene: TRBV4-3; D gene: NA; CDR3 DNA: TGCGCCAGCAGCCAAGCCTGGACAGTCAGCACAGATACGCAGTATTTT; CDR3 protein: CASSQAWTVSTDTQYF
clone size: many; J gene: TRBJ2-3; V gene: TRBV15; D gene: NA; CDR3 DNA: TGTGCCACCAGCAGAGATCAGACAGATACGCAGTATTTT; CDR3 protein: CATSRDQTDTQYF
clone size: NA; J gene: TRBJ2-4; V gene: TRBV25-1; D gene: TRBD1; CDR3 DNA: TGTGCCAGCAGTGGAGGGACAGGGCTTATTCAGTACTTC; CDR3 protein: CASSGGTGLIQYF
clone size: NA; J gene: TRBJ1-2; V gene: TRBV13; D gene: TRBD1; CDR3 DNA: TGTGCCAGCAGCACGGGACAGGGGGCTGGCTACACCTTC; CDR3 protein: CASSTGQGAGYTF
clone size: few; J gene: TRBJ2-1; V gene: TRBV14; D gene: NA; CDR3 DNA: TGTGCCAGCAGCCAAGGGTATGAGCAGTTCTTC; CDR3 protein: CASSQGYEQFF
clone size: few; J gene: TRBJ1-5; V gene: TRBV7-9; D gene: TRBD1; CDR3 DNA: TGTGCCAGCAGCACGGGACAGCCAAATCAGCCCCAGCATTTT; CDR3 protein: CASSTGQPNQPQHF
clone size: many; J gene: TRBJ2-2; V gene: TRBV6-5; D gene: NA; CDR3 DNA: TGTGCCAGCAGTTACTCGCTCACCGGGGAGCTGTTTTTT; CDR3 protein: CASSYSLTGELFF
clone size: few; J gene: TRBJ2-3; V gene: TRBV20-1; D gene: NA; CDR3 DNA: TGCAGTGCTAGAGGACCCGTTACTAGCCGTAGCACAGATACGCAGTATTTT; CDR3 protein: CSARGPVTSRSTDTQYF
clone size: NA; J gene: TRBJ2-3; V gene: TRBV5-1; D gene: TRBD2; CDR3 DNA: TGCGCCAGCAGCTTGTGGAATAGCGGGACAGATACGCAGTATTTT; CDR3 protein: CASSLWNSGTDTQYF